A single sample gave rise to the 26 T cell receptor beta chains below, sequenced in a study of cytomegalovirus exposure and HLA in healthy donors. PCR used 60 Vbeta primers and 13 Jbeta primers. Produced via immunoSEQ multiplex PCR; TCRdb's table is partial and in-frame only. The profile shows tens of thousands of clones, roughly 86% of them singletons. Material: PBMCs. These receptors originate from a woman aged 18-29 years in good health and CMV-seropositive.

The chain uses TRBV5-1 and TRBJ1-3, with 7 bases fitting TRBD1. The CDR3 consists of 15 residues. Germline trimming cut 0 bases from V and 4 bases from J; bases unmatched to any gene: 4. CDR1 and CDR2 from the germline V gene are SGHRS and YFSETQ. The CDR3 nucleotides are TGCGCCAGCAGCTTGGGAGGGACAGCCGGAAACACCATATATTTT. Encoded protein: CASSLGGTAGNTIYF.

The chain couples TRBV5-6 to TRBJ2-7; TRBD1 matches at 7 bases. Looked up from germline, CDR1 is SGHDT and CDR2 is YYEEEE. CDR3 length equals 15 residues. The V gene end was trimmed by 4 bases and the J gene end by 2 bases; junction bases not matched to a gene: 9. CDR3 sequence reads: CASSGTGQQAYEQYF. The CDR3 DNA reads as TGTGCCAGCAGCGGGACGGGACAGCAGGCCTACGAGCAGTACTTC. Drawing the rest from reference TRBV5-6 and TRBJ2-7, the complete variable domain is DAGVTQSPTHLIKTRGQQVTLRCSPKSGHDTVSWYQQALGQGPQFIFQYYEEEERQRGNFPDRFSGHQFPNYSSELNVNALLLGDSALYLCASSGTGQQAYEQYFGPGTRLTVT.

The chain recombines TRBV5-1 with TRBJ2-5; TRBD2 agrees at 10 bases. The V segment lost 4 bases and the J segment 4 bases; nucleotides outside the gene matches: 13. From germline, CDR1 is SGHRS and CDR2 YFSETQ. This CDR3 is built from 17 residues. DNA for the CDR3: TGCGCCAGCAGCCGGTCCCCTCTAGCGGGAGTTCGAGAGACCCAGTACTTC. Protein product: CASSRSPLAGVRETQYF.

CDR3 coding DNA: TGTGCCAGCAGCCCGGGAGGGGCGACCCAGCATTTT. Translating it yields CASSPGGATQHF. The chain joins TRBV14 to TRBJ1-5; maybe TRBD1 (5 bases). The CDR3 has 12 amino acids. V was trimmed by 4 bases and J by 11 bases, leaving 12 bases between them. The germline V gene encodes CDR1 SGHDN and CDR2 FVKESK.

The V gene is TRBV5-6, the J gene TRBJ2-7; D is unclear. Germline CDR1 reads SGHDT; CDR2 reads YYEEEE. The CDR3 extends over 14 amino acids. With 0 bases removed from V and 3 bases from J, the gap between germline ends came to 10 bases. The CDR3 DNA reads as TGTGCCAGCAGCTTGGGGAGCCTATACTACGAGCAGTACTTC. It yields the protein CASSLGSLYYEQYF.

The chain employs TRBV20-1 and TRBJ1-1; 7 bases are a match to TRBD1. Trimming cost V 4 bases and J 8 bases; bases outside gene matches: 4. Looked up from germline, CDR1 is DFQATT and CDR2 is SNEGSKA (reference sequence). There are 11 residues in the CDR3. CDR3 DNA sequence: TGCAGTGCTACAGACAGGGTGGAAGCTTTCTTT. Protein product: CSATDRVEAFF.

This chain connects TRBV29-1 to TRBJ2-2; 8 bases align to TRBD1. Germline lookup yields CDR1 SQVTM and CDR2 ANQGSEA. The CDR3 runs to 14 residues. V shed 6 bases, J shed 3 bases, and the junction held 6 bases outside the gene matches. CDR3 residues: CSVQQGVDTGELFF. The CDR3 DNA is TGCAGCGTCCAACAGGGGGTCGACACCGGGGAGCTGTTTTTT.

V is TRBV19 and J is TRBJ1-2, with 11 bases fitting TRBD1. V was pared by 10 bases and J by 0 bases, with 7 bases of the junction left unmatched. This CDR3 contains 15 residues. From germline, CDR1 is LNHDA and CDR2 SQIVND (reference sequence). CDR3 protein: CATRDRGVSNYGYTF. The CDR3 DNA sequence: TGTGCCACCCGGGACAGGGGGGTCTCTAACTATGGCTACACCTTC.

The chain has TRBV7-8 and TRBJ1-1; 7 nucleotides align to TRBD1. The CDR3 loop spans 14 amino acids. The germline gives CDR1 SGHVS, CDR2 FQNEAQ. The V segment lost 4 bases and the J segment 0 bases; nucleotides outside the gene matches: 2. The CDR3 loop is CASSSDRVNTEAFF. CDR3 nucleotide sequence: TGTGCCAGCAGCTCCGACAGGGTGAACACTGAAGCTTTCTTT.

The chain is built from TRBV5-1 and TRBJ2-5; tentative D call: TRBD2 (6 bases). V was pared by 0 bases and J by 5 bases, with 14 bases between. Germline V gene lookup returns CDR1 SGHRS and CDR2 YFSETQ. CDR3 length equals 15 residues. The DNA of the CDR3 is TGCGCCAGCAGCTTGGCGCGGCGGGAATGGGAGACCCAGTACTTC. This codes for CASSLARREWETQYF. Full variable domain (rest looked up from reference TRBV5-1 and TRBJ2-5): KAGVTQTPRYLIKTRGQQVTLSCSPISGHRSVSWYQQTPGQGLQFLFEYFSETQRNKGNFPGRFSGRQFSNSRSEMNVSTLELGDSALYLCASSLARREWETQYFGPGTRLLVL.

The rearrangement uses TRBV4-1 and TRBJ2-7; 13 nucleotides agree with TRBD2. V gave up 3 bases and J gave up 2 bases; unmatched junction bases: 4. The germline gives CDR1 MGHRA, CDR2 YSYEKL. The CDR3 is made up of 16 amino acids. The chain's CDR3 is CASSHPGTSGTYEQYF. CDR3 nucleotide sequence: TGCGCCAGCAGCCATCCCGGGACTAGCGGGACCTACGAGCAGTACTTC.

This clone was recorded only once. Mismatch with germline at one junction end may stem from a read error. The chain recombines TRBV7-8 with TRBJ1-3, with a possible D match to TRBD1 (5 bases). Germline assignment: CDR1 SGHVS and CDR2 FQNEAQ. The CDR3 is 14 amino acids. CDR3 in amino acids: CASSLQGNGYTIYF. For the CDR3, the DNA is TGTGCCAGCAGCTTACAGGGTAATGGATACACCATATATTTT. The full variable domain, with the rest looked up from reference TRBV7-8 and TRBJ1-3, is GAGVSQSPRYKVAKRGQDVALRCDPISGHVSLFWYQQALGQGPEFLTYFQNEAQLDKSGLPSDRFFAERPEGSVSTLKIQRTQQEDSAVYLCASSLQGNGYTIYFGEGSWLTVV.

This clone was counted a few times. The J gene is TRBJ2-2, the V gene TRBV7-9; TRBD1 aligns across 7 bases. Germline V gene sequence: CDR1 SEHNR, CDR2 FQNEAQ (reference sequence). After removal of 5 bases from V and 1 base from J, the junction contained 4 bases not matched to a gene. The CDR3 loop spans 15 amino acids. The CDR3 loop is CASSLRTGNTGELFF. The CDR3 region has the DNA TGTGCCAGCAGCCTACGGACAGGGAACACCGGGGAGCTGTTTTTT.

The V gene is TRBV10-3, the J gene TRBJ2-2; D ambiguous. V lost 8 bases to trimming and J lost 3 bases, with 7 bases between them. The CDR3 covers 12 residues. The germline CDR1 and CDR2 sequences are ENHRY and SYGVKD. The CDR3 DNA sequence: TGTGCCATCCACAGACACACCGGGGAGCTGTTTTTT. Its protein product is CAIHRHTGELFF.

This clone was seen just once. The CDR3 coding sequence is TGCAGCGTCCGCGACAGGGGGCGATTCTCTGAAGCTTTCTTT. Its translation: CSVRDRGRFSEAFF. The chain has TRBV29-1 and TRBJ1-1; 10 bases line up with TRBD1. V dropped 6 bases and J dropped 6; count of bases not matched to a gene: 10. The CDR3 has 14 residues. Germline lookup yields CDR1 SQVTM and CDR2 ANQGSEA.

This clone was counted once. CDR3 loop: CASSARTGTSEQYF. CDR3 in DNA: TGTGCCAGCAGCGCTCGGACAGGGACGAGCGAGCAGTACTTC. This chain joins TRBV9 and TRBJ2-7; TRBD1 matches 8 bases. CDR1 and CDR2 from the germline V gene are SGDLS and YYNGEE. The V segment lost 3 bases and the J segment 6 bases; nucleotides outside the gene matches: 8. This CDR3 comprises 14 residues.

V is TRBV2 and J is TRBJ2-7; TRBD2 matches at 9 bases. V trimming: 5 bases; J trimming: 7 bases; junction bases outside the gene matches: 18. CDR1 is SNHLY and CDR2 is FYNNEI in the germline V gene. This CDR3 is 17 amino acids long. CDR3 DNA sequence: TGTGCCAGCAGTCCCCCCCACATGGCGGGGGGGCCGGGGGAGCAGTACTTC. Translated: CASSPPHMAGGPGEQYF.

This clone was counted once. This CDR3 reads CASSSADKNIQYF. CDR3 coding DNA: TGTGCCAGCAGTAGTGCGGACAAAAACATTCAGTACTTC. The chain has TRBV25-1 and TRBJ2-4; D remains unclear. With 5 bases removed from V and 3 bases from J, the gap between germline ends came to 8 bases. This CDR3 has 13 residues. CDR1 and CDR2 from the germline V gene are MGHDK and SYGVNS.

The chain is built from TRBV18 and TRBJ1-5; 7 bases are a match to TRBD1. Germline V gene sequence: CDR1 KGHSH, CDR2 LQKENI. The V and J ends lost 4 bases and 4 bases, in that order; junction bases with no gene match: 4. This CDR3 spans 14 amino acids. CDR3 in DNA: TGTGCCAGCTCACGGGGACAGAGTAATCAGCCCCAGCATTTT. Translation: CASSRGQSNQPQHF.

This sequence joins TRBV4-2 and TRBJ2-1; TRBD1 is a possible D gene (6 bases). The ends were cut back, 4 bases at V and 10 bases at J, with 14 bases in the middle. CDR1 LGHNA and CDR2 YNFKEQ come from the germline V gene. The CDR3 loop spans 13 amino acids. The CDR3 bases are TGTGCCAGCAGCCCCCTCCGGGGACAAGAGCAGTTCTTC. Its protein product is CASSPLRGQEQFF.

The chain uses TRBV30 and TRBJ2-2; D remains unclear. V was pared by 6 bases and J by 5 bases, with 16 bases between. Germline V gives CDR1 GTSNPN, CDR2 SVGIG (reference sequence). This CDR3 has 14 residues. CDR3: CACYRPGWTGELFF. In nucleotides, the CDR3 is TGTGCCTGCTACAGACCTGGATGGACCGGGGAGCTGTTTTTT.

V is TRBV6-1 and J is TRBJ1-6; D possibly corresponds to TRBD1 (5 bases). The CDR3 totals 15 residues. Germline V gene data show CDR1 as MNHNS and CDR2 as SASEGT. The germline V and J ends were trimmed by 5 bases and 8 bases, with 16 bases remaining between them. The chain's CDR3 is CASSPYQGGYSPLHF. The CDR3 bases are TGTGCCAGCAGTCCATACCAGGGCGGTTATTCACCCCTCCACTTT.

This clone was recorded only once. The chain couples TRBV18 to TRBJ2-6, with a tentative D call TRBD1 (6 bases). CDR3 length equals 14 residues. Germline lookup yields CDR1 KGHSH and CDR2 LQKENI. The germline V and J ends were trimmed by 4 bases and 6 bases, with 10 bases remaining between them. The CDR3 loop reads CASSLGAPANVLTF. The CDR3, as DNA: TGTGCCAGCTCACTGGGGGCCCCGGCCAACGTCCTGACTTTC.

The genes are TRBV7-9 and TRBJ1-5; D is perhaps TRBD1 (5 bases). The V end lost 5 bases, the J end lost 5 bases, and 13 bases lay between the germline ends. The germline V gene encodes CDR1 SEHNR and CDR2 FQNEAQ (reference sequence). CDR3 length: 14 residues. Here the CDR3 reads CASSPEGKYQPQHF. In nucleotides, the CDR3 is TGTGCCAGCAGCCCGGAGGGGAAGTATCAGCCCCAGCATTTT.

The V call is TRBV15, the J call TRBJ2-2; TRBD1 is a possible D gene (5 bases). The CDR3 loop spans 14 amino acids. Trimming took 3 bases from V and 5 from J, leaving 10 bases between them. In germline, CDR1 is LNHNV, CDR2 YYDKDF (reference sequence). DNA for the CDR3: TGTGCCACCAGCAGCAGGAGACAGACCGGGGAGCTGTTTTTT. Translating it yields CATSSRRQTGELFF.

The chain recombines TRBV28 with TRBJ2-7; D is unresolved. Between the trimmed V and J ends, which lost 6 bases and 2 bases, there was a span of 11 bases. There are 13 residues in the CDR3. Germline CDR1 and CDR2: MDHEN and SYDVKM. The CDR3 sequence: CASSPLSTYEQYF. The CDR3 DNA reads as TGTGCCAGCAGCCCCCTTAGCACCTACGAGCAGTACTTC.